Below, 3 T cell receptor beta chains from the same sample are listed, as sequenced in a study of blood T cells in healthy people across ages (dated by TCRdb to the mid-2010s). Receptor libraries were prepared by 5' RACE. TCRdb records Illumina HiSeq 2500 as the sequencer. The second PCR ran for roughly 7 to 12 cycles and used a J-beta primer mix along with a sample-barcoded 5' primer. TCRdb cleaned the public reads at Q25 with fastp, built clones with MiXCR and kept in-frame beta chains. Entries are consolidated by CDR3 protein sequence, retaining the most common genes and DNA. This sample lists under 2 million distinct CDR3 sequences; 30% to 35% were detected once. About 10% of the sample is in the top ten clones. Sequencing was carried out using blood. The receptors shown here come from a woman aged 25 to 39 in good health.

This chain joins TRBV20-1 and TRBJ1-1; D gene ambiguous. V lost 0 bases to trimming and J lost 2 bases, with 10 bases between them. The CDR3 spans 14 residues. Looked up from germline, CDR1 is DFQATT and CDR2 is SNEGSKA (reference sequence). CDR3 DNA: TGCAGTGCTAGAGATCGGATCCGAAACACTGAAGCTTTCTTT. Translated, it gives CSARDRIRNTEAFF.

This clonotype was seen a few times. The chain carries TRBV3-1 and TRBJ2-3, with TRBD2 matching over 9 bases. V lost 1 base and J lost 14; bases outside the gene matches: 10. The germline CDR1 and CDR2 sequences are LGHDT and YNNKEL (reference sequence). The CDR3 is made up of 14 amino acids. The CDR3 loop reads CASSQVSPGLARYF. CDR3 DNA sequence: TGTGCCAGCAGCCAAGTCAGTCCGGGACTAGCCCGGTATTTT.

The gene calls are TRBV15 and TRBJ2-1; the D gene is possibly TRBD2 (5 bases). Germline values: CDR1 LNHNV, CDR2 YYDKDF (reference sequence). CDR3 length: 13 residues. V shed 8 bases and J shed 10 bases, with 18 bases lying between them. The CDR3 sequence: CATRRDSYDEQFF. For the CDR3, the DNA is TGTGCCACCCGCCGGGATTCCTACGACGAGCAGTTCTTC. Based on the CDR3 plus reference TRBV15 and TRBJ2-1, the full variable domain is DAMVIQNPRYQVTQFGKPVTLSCSQTLNHNVMYWYQQKSSQAPKLLFHYYDKDFNNEADTPDNFQSRRPNTSFCFLDIRSPGLGDTAMYLCATRRDSYDEQFFGPGTRLTVL.